Listed below are T cell receptor beta chains from one sample, sequenced in a study of blood T cells in healthy people across ages. One entry per CDR3 protein, called by TCRdb with MiXCR from the 5' RACE reads. This sample has 660,000 or so distinct CDR3 sequences; around three fifths occur once, and the top ten carry roughly 34%. The sample comprised blood. The receptors were sampled from a man in his 60s in good health. Each CDR3 is given with its conserved first and last residue. Fields, in order: D gene, clone size, J gene, V gene, CDR3 DNA, CDR3 protein. D genes are given only for firm matches. Size tells how often a clone was seen (once, few, many) or the class of an expanded clone, and some rows leave it out.

d_call: -
clone_size: -
j_call: TRBJ1-1
v_call: TRBV2
cdr3_nt: TGTGCCAGCAGAGACCTCAGGGTTCCGAACACTGAAGCTTTCTTT
cdr3_aa: CASRDLRVPNTEAFF

d_call: -
clone_size: -
j_call: TRBJ1-6
v_call: TRBV12-3/TRBV12-4
cdr3_nt: TGTCGGGGCAGCCCCTCCTTTAATTCACCCCTCCACTTT
cdr3_aa: CRGSPSFNSPLHF

d_call: -
clone_size: -
j_call: TRBJ2-1
v_call: TRBV28
cdr3_nt: TGTGCCAGCAGTTTGAGGGGTGGGGGACCCAGGCAGTTCTTC
cdr3_aa: CASSLRGGGPRQFF

d_call: -
clone_size: -
j_call: TRBJ2-3
v_call: TRBV11-2
cdr3_nt: TGTGCCAGCAGCTTAATCGCCCCGGGGGGCACAGATACGCAGTATTTT
cdr3_aa: CASSLIAPGGTDTQYF

d_call: -
clone_size: -
j_call: TRBJ2-7
v_call: TRBV20-1
cdr3_nt: TGCAGTGTGAGGAGGTCCCCCGGTGGGTACGAGCAGTACTTC
cdr3_aa: CSVRRSPGGYEQYF

d_call: TRBD2
clone_size: few
j_call: TRBJ2-3
v_call: TRBV13
cdr3_nt: TGTGCCAGCAGCCTGGGTGGGGGGGTCCCAGATACGCAGTATTTT
cdr3_aa: CASSLGGGVPDTQYF

d_call: TRBD1
clone_size: many
j_call: TRBJ2-3
v_call: TRBV12-3/TRBV12-4
cdr3_nt: TGTGCCAGCAGTTTAGAAGACAGGGTCACGCAGTATTTT
cdr3_aa: CASSLEDRVTQYF

d_call: -
clone_size: -
j_call: TRBJ2-3
v_call: TRBV4-2
cdr3_nt: TGTGCCAGCAGCCAAGTGAGGGGGGACGGCGATACGCAGTATTTT
cdr3_aa: CASSQVRGDGDTQYF

d_call: -
clone_size: once
j_call: TRBJ1-6
v_call: TRBV9
cdr3_nt: TGTGCCAGCAGCGTAGGTGCCCTGAATTCACCCCTCCACTTT
cdr3_aa: CASSVGALNSPLHF

d_call: -
clone_size: few
j_call: TRBJ2-5
v_call: TRBV28
cdr3_nt: TGTGCCAGCAGGGGGGTGTACCAAGAGACCCAGTACTTC
cdr3_aa: CASRGVYQETQYF

d_call: -
clone_size: many
j_call: TRBJ2-7
v_call: TRBV12-3/TRBV12-4
cdr3_nt: TGTGCCAGCACCGCGTCAGACAGGATGTCGAGCGAGCAGTACTTC
cdr3_aa: CASTASDRMSSEQYF

d_call: -
clone_size: once
j_call: TRBJ2-7
v_call: TRBV3-1
cdr3_nt: TGTGCCAGCAGCCAAGATAGTTCAGGGGCTGGCGAGCAGTACTTC
cdr3_aa: CASSQDSSGAGEQYF

d_call: TRBD2
clone_size: -
j_call: TRBJ2-4
v_call: TRBV5-1
cdr3_nt: TGCGCCAGCAGCCATCGGGAGGGGGGAGGAAACATTCAGTACTTC
cdr3_aa: CASSHREGGGNIQYF

d_call: -
clone_size: -
j_call: TRBJ2-7
v_call: TRBV3-1
cdr3_nt: TGTGCCAGCAGCCAAGGAGGATCAGGAGCCTACGAGCAGTACTTC
cdr3_aa: CASSQGGSGAYEQYF

d_call: -
clone_size: -
j_call: TRBJ2-3
v_call: TRBV24-1
cdr3_nt: TGTGCCACCAGCCAAGACGAGTTAGATACGCAGTATTTT
cdr3_aa: CATSQDELDTQYF

d_call: -
clone_size: few
j_call: TRBJ1-2
v_call: TRBV4-2
cdr3_nt: TGTGCCAGCAGCTCCGGTGGAGACTATGGCTACACCTTC
cdr3_aa: CASSSGGDYGYTF

d_call: TRBD2
clone_size: -
j_call: TRBJ2-7
v_call: TRBV20-1
cdr3_nt: TGCAGTGCTAGAGACGGGACTAGCGTCTACGAGCAGTACTTC
cdr3_aa: CSARDGTSVYEQYF

d_call: -
clone_size: few
j_call: TRBJ1-1
v_call: TRBV5-1
cdr3_nt: TGCGCCAGCAGCACCCGGCGGGACACTGAAGCTTTCTTT
cdr3_aa: CASSTRRDTEAFF

d_call: -
clone_size: -
j_call: TRBJ1-4
v_call: TRBV4-1
cdr3_nt: TGCGCCAGCAGCCAGGTAACCCCGAAGATCGGAAAACTGTTTTTT
cdr3_aa: CASSQVTPKIGKLFF

d_call: -
clone_size: -
j_call: TRBJ2-7
v_call: TRBV6-6
cdr3_nt: TGTGCCAGCAGTTACTCGGGATCCGGGAGCGACGAGCAGTACTTC
cdr3_aa: CASSYSGSGSDEQYF

d_call: -
clone_size: -
j_call: TRBJ2-5
v_call: TRBV9
cdr3_nt: TGTGCCAGCAGCGTAGAGTGGGGGGGGCAAGGGGAGACCCAGTACTTC
cdr3_aa: CASSVEWGGQGETQYF

d_call: -
clone_size: -
j_call: TRBJ2-7
v_call: TRBV6-6
cdr3_nt: TGTGCCAGCAGTTACTCGATGGGAGGGGGAGACCCTGTGCAGTACTTC
cdr3_aa: CASSYSMGGGDPVQYF

d_call: -
clone_size: once
j_call: TRBJ2-5
v_call: TRBV5-1
cdr3_nt: TGCGCCAGCACCAACGGGGAGACCAATCTAGAGACCCAGTACTTC
cdr3_aa: CASTNGETNLETQYF

d_call: TRBD2
clone_size: -
j_call: TRBJ2-1
v_call: TRBV5-5
cdr3_nt: TGTGCCAGCAGCTTGGTTGGACTAGCGGGGTACAATGAGCAGTTCTTC
cdr3_aa: CASSLVGLAGYNEQFF

d_call: TRBD1
clone_size: -
j_call: TRBJ1-2
v_call: TRBV7-9
cdr3_nt: TGTGCCAGCAGCTTTACAGGGGGCATTTCCTATGGCTACACCTTC
cdr3_aa: CASSFTGGISYGYTF

d_call: TRBD2
clone_size: -
j_call: TRBJ2-3
v_call: TRBV27
cdr3_nt: TGTGCCAGCAGTTGGTCGGGGGGGCCCGGTACGCAGTATTTT
cdr3_aa: CASSWSGGPGTQYF

d_call: -
clone_size: -
j_call: TRBJ1-1
v_call: TRBV12-5
cdr3_nt: TGTGCTAGTGGTTTGGGTTTAAACACTGAAGCTTTCTTT
cdr3_aa: CASGLGLNTEAFF

d_call: -
clone_size: -
j_call: TRBJ1-2
v_call: TRBV5-1
cdr3_nt: TGCGCCAGCAGCTTGGCCGGGGGTGAAGGCTATGGCTACACCTTC
cdr3_aa: CASSLAGGEGYGYTF

d_call: -
clone_size: -
j_call: TRBJ2-3
v_call: TRBV7-2
cdr3_nt: TGTGCCAGCACCCCTGGGAGGATCACAGATACGCAGTATTTT
cdr3_aa: CASTPGRITDTQYF

d_call: -
clone_size: -
j_call: TRBJ1-2
v_call: TRBV6-1
cdr3_nt: TGTGCCAGCAGCCCTCGCGGGACTTTGGCCGGCTACACCTTC
cdr3_aa: CASSPRGTLAGYTF

d_call: -
clone_size: -
j_call: TRBJ1-2
v_call: TRBV12-3/TRBV12-4
cdr3_nt: TGTGCCAGCAGTCCACAGGTCGACTATGGCTACACCTTC
cdr3_aa: CASSPQVDYGYTF

d_call: -
clone_size: -
j_call: TRBJ1-2
v_call: TRBV12-3/TRBV12-4
cdr3_nt: TGTGCCAGCAGTTATCGTGTGGGCTTCTATGGCTACACCTTC
cdr3_aa: CASSYRVGFYGYTF

d_call: -
clone_size: few
j_call: TRBJ2-7
v_call: TRBV27
cdr3_nt: TGTGCCAGCAGTCAGGGACGTCCCCGCGAGCAGTACTTC
cdr3_aa: CASSQGRPREQYF

d_call: -
clone_size: -
j_call: TRBJ2-7
v_call: TRBV13
cdr3_nt: TGTGCCAGCAGCACTATAGGGTCCAACGAGCAGTACTTC
cdr3_aa: CASSTIGSNEQYF

d_call: TRBD1
clone_size: few
j_call: TRBJ2-1
v_call: TRBV15
cdr3_nt: TGTGCCACCAGCAGGGTCGACAGGGAGACTGAGCAGTTCTTC
cdr3_aa: CATSRVDRETEQFF

d_call: -
clone_size: -
j_call: TRBJ2-7
v_call: TRBV6-5
cdr3_nt: TGTGCCAGCAGTTATAGCGACCCGGGGTACGAGCAGTACTTC
cdr3_aa: CASSYSDPGYEQYF

d_call: TRBD1
clone_size: once
j_call: TRBJ2-6
v_call: TRBV3-1
cdr3_nt: TGTGCCAGCAGCCAACTGACAGGGAGCTCTGGGGCCAACGTCCTGACTTTC
cdr3_aa: CASSQLTGSSGANVLTF

d_call: -
clone_size: -
j_call: TRBJ2-7
v_call: TRBV21-1
cdr3_nt: TGTGCCAGCAGCAAAGGCGGTAGCGGGGGGGCCTGTGAGCAGTACTTC
cdr3_aa: CASSKGGSGGACEQYF

d_call: -
clone_size: -
j_call: TRBJ2-7
v_call: TRBV7-2
cdr3_nt: TGTGCCAGCAGCTTAGTAAAGGGCGGACCCTACGAGCAGTACTTC
cdr3_aa: CASSLVKGGPYEQYF

d_call: -
clone_size: -
j_call: TRBJ1-6
v_call: TRBV6-6
cdr3_nt: TGTGCCAGCAGTTACTCTGTGGGGTTGGCTTCACCCCTCCACTTT
cdr3_aa: CASSYSVGLASPLHF

d_call: -
clone_size: -
j_call: TRBJ2-1
v_call: TRBV12-3/TRBV12-4
cdr3_nt: TGTGCCAGCGGGAATGTCGATGAGCAGTTCTTC
cdr3_aa: CASGNVDEQFF

d_call: -
clone_size: -
j_call: TRBJ2-3
v_call: TRBV20-1
cdr3_nt: TGCAGTGCGAGTCGGCGCCGGGGGACGCAGTATTTT
cdr3_aa: CSASRRRGTQYF

d_call: TRBD1
clone_size: many
j_call: TRBJ1-4
v_call: TRBV7-6
cdr3_nt: TGTGCCAGCAGCTTAGCGTGGGACAGGCCCCCAAAACTGTTTTTT
cdr3_aa: CASSLAWDRPPKLFF

d_call: -
clone_size: few
j_call: TRBJ2-7
v_call: TRBV5-1
cdr3_nt: TGCGCCAGCAGCTTGGCACAAGCAGGCGAGCAGTACTTC
cdr3_aa: CASSLAQAGEQYF

d_call: -
clone_size: -
j_call: TRBJ2-5
v_call: TRBV6-5
cdr3_nt: TGTGCCAGCACCAAGGGCAGCCACAGCCAAGAGACCCAGTACTTC
cdr3_aa: CASTKGSHSQETQYF

d_call: TRBD1
clone_size: -
j_call: TRBJ2-7
v_call: TRBV7-9
cdr3_nt: TGTGCCAGCAGCCCGGCGGATGGGGACAGGGGATCCTACGAGCAGTACTTC
cdr3_aa: CASSPADGDRGSYEQYF

d_call: TRBD1
clone_size: -
j_call: TRBJ2-5
v_call: TRBV6-5
cdr3_nt: TGTGTCAGCAGTCGAGGACAGGCGGGAGAGACCCAGTACTTC
cdr3_aa: CVSSRGQAGETQYF

d_call: -
clone_size: -
j_call: TRBJ1-1
v_call: TRBV29-1
cdr3_nt: TGCAGCGTGCGCAGGGAGACGAACACTGAAGCTTTCTTT
cdr3_aa: CSVRRETNTEAFF

d_call: -
clone_size: many
j_call: TRBJ2-2
v_call: TRBV3-1
cdr3_nt: TGTGCCAGCAGCCATAGGGGGGGGCTGTCGGCCGGGGAGCTGTTTTTT
cdr3_aa: CASSHRGGLSAGELFF

d_call: -
clone_size: -
j_call: TRBJ2-5
v_call: TRBV15
cdr3_nt: TGTGCCACCAGCAGAGAACTAGTCGTTGGTGAGACCCAGTACTTC
cdr3_aa: CATSRELVVGETQYF

d_call: TRBD1
clone_size: -
j_call: TRBJ1-2
v_call: TRBV20-1
cdr3_nt: TGCAGTGCTCCCCGGACAGGGAACTATGGCTACACCTTC
cdr3_aa: CSAPRTGNYGYTF

d_call: -
clone_size: -
j_call: TRBJ2-5
v_call: TRBV29-1
cdr3_nt: TGCAGCGCGGCGATAACCCGGGCGGAGACCCAGTACTTC
cdr3_aa: CSAAITRAETQYF